These T cell receptor beta chains were read from a single sample in a study of monozygotic twins with inflammatory bowel disease. For each CDR3 protein, TCRdb gives one entry from its re-call of the 5' RACE reads, without DNA. This sample's table reports roughly 90,000 distinct CDR3 sequences. Sequencing used blood. These receptor sequences come from a human donor with ulcerative colitis or Crohn's disease, or a healthy co-twin of an affected twin (not recorded which). Both conserved end residues are part of each CDR3.

V gene	J gene	CDR3 protein
TRBV3-1	TRBJ2-3	CASSLTARDTQYF
TRBV6-1	TRBJ2-2	CASNYRGEGGELFF
TRBV20-1	TRBJ2-1	CSARPRDSGNEQFF
TRBV10-3	TRBJ1-2	CAISAKRIEAALNYGYTF
TRBV2	TRBJ1-1	CASSGEVRFTEAFF
TRBV12-3/TRBV12-4	TRBJ1-2	CASSLGSSGGWGYTF
TRBV5-1	TRBJ2-1	CASSSLEEQFF
TRBV6-5	TRBJ2-3	CASSSQTWDTQYF
TRBV20-1	TRBJ2-7	CSARGQTAIEQYF
TRBV6-1	TRBJ1-1	CASSGTGTGGRTEAFF
TRBV20-1	TRBJ2-7	CSARPQPGQGTIGYEQYF
TRBV5-1	TRBJ1-4	CASSDGQVEKLFF
TRBV2	TRBJ1-5	CASSDANRDRNQPQHF
TRBV5-8	TRBJ2-5	CASSPGGVQETQYF
TRBV11-2	TRBJ2-7	CASSLGTLGEQYF
TRBV6-5	TRBJ1-5	CASSLDRAWHQPQHF
TRBV12-3/TRBV12-4	TRBJ1-2	CASSLAGTGYTF
TRBV7-9	TRBJ1-2	CASSLGSLYGYTF
TRBV20-1	TRBJ1-1	CSAREGTVEAFF
TRBV25-1	TRBJ2-5	CASLKTGWETQYF
TRBV20-1	TRBJ2-7	CSALPFSGIPYEQYF
TRBV5-1	TRBJ2-1	CASIPSGGPSNEQFF
TRBV20-1	TRBJ2-3	CSALAGGTDTQYF
TRBV18	TRBJ1-2	CASSPPWWVSRNYGYTF
TRBV20-1	TRBJ1-2	CSATDSGTGYRVVTF
TRBV18	TRBJ2-1	CASSRGAGSYNEQFF
TRBV20-1	TRBJ1-2	CSARDPREFDYGYTF
TRBV5-1	TRBJ1-1	CASSSHDRGGLNTEAFF